This T cell receptor (beta chain) emerged from a study of breast tumors, draining lymph nodes, adjacent tissues. TCRdb analysed the multiplex PCR reads with MiXCR anew, one entry per CDR3 protein. Of roughly 110,000 distinct CDR3 sequences listed, less than 40% are singletons. Trimming stripped 5 bases from V and 0 bases from J, with 14 bases between. CDR1 is SGHAT, CDR2 FQNNGV, per germline. This CDR3 spans 15 amino acids. Findings and limits, study-wide: Data only fit, rather than demonstrated, lymph node origin of most tumor T cells.

Axillary draining lymph nodes of breast cancer patients supplied the node samples. A word on this clonotype: Antigen unknown. This sequence may be a read error, since a much larger clone differs from it by one base.

Sequencing input: axillary lymph node tissue. The chain combines TRBV11-2 with TRBJ2-7; D perhaps matches TRBD2 (7 bases). The source of this sequence is a female donor with breast cancer. Some clones in this sample may be carry-over from other donors' samples. The CDR3 region is CASSRGDNTSYEQYF. The CDR3 region has the DNA TGTGCCAGCAGCCGGGGGGACAATACCTCCTACGAGCAGTACTTC.